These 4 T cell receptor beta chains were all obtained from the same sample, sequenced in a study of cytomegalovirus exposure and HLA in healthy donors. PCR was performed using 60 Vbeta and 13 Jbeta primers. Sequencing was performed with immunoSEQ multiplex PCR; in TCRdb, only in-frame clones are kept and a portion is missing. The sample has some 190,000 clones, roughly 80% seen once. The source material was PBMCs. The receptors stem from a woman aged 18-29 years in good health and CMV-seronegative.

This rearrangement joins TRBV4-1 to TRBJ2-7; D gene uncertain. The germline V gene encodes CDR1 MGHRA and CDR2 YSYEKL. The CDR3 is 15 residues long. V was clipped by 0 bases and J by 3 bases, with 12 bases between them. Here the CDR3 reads CASSQEIPNFYEQYF. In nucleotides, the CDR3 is TGCGCCAGCAGCCAAGAAATCCCTAACTTCTACGAGCAGTACTTC.

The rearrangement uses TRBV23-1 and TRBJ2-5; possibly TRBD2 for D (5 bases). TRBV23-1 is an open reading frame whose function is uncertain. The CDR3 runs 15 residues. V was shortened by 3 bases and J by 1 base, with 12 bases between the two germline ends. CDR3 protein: CASSQTKRLQETQYF. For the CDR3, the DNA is TGCGCCAGCAGTCAGACTAAAAGGCTCCAAGAGACCCAGTACTTC.

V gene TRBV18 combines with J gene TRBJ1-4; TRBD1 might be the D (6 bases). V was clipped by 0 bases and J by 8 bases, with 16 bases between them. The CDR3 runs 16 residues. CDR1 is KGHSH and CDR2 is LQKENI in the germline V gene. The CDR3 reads CASSPPGPGVEEKLFF. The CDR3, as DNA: TGTGCCAGCTCACCACCAGGGCCAGGGGTGGAGGAAAAACTGTTTTTT. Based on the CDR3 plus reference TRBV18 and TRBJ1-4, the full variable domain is NAGVMQNPRHLVRRRGQEARLRCSPMKGHSHVYWYRQLPEEGLKFMVYLQKENIIDESGMPKERFSAEFPKEGPSILRIQQVVRGDSAAYFCASSPPGPGVEEKLFFGSGTQLSVL.

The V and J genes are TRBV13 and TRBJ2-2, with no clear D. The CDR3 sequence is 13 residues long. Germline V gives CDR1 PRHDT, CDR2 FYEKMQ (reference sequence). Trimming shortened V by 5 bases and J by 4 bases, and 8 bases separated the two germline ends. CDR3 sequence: CASSTITTGELFF. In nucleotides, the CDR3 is TGTGCCAGCAGCACAATAACCACCGGGGAGCTGTTTTTT.